This T cell receptor (beta chain) was captured by sequencing in a study of T-cell reconstitution after alpha-beta-depleted transplantation in children. This clonotype has a handful of counts. The CDR3 is 16 amino acids. The germline V gene encodes CDR1 SGHRS and CDR2 YFSETQ. The V end lost 0 bases, the J end lost 0 bases, and 13 bases lay between the germline ends. Molecular barcoding with unique molecular identifiers was used for the TCRbeta library. TCRdb redid the calling of the PCR reads with MiXCR, one entry per CDR3 protein. This table holds roughly 200,000 distinct CDR3 sequences, around 7.7% found once.

This specimen consisted of PBMCs, mostly from graft donor cells, obtained 360 days after TCRalphabeta/CD19-depleted stem cell transplant. The clonotype originates from a male patient between 2 and 10 years old who had a stem cell transplant for acute myeloid leukemia, so the T cells may come from the graft donor. The V and J genes are TRBV5-1 and TRBJ2-7; D unclear. Here the CDR3 reads CASSLGRSSASYEQYF. CDR3 bases: TGCGCCAGCAGCTTGGGCAGGAGTTCGGCCTCCTACGAGCAGTACTTC.